The 24 T cell receptor beta chains listed next were all sequenced from one sample in a study of cytomegalovirus exposure and HLA in healthy donors (dated by TCRdb to the late 2010s). The library relied on the immunoSEQ multiplex PCR assay. For the multiplex PCR, a mixture combining 60 forward primers for TCR Vbeta segments and 13 reverse primers for TCR Jbeta segments was used. The table comes from immuneACCESS by way of TCRdb, which keeps in-frame sequences with V and J called. Part of the clones is missing from these tables; in studies checked, under half for an unresolved V gene and the rest for unknown reasons. The sample includes nearly 200,000 clones, with roughly 80% observed a single time. The top ten clonotypes cover over 2% of the sample. What was sequenced was PBMCs. These TCRs come from a woman under 40 in good health and CMV-seropositive.

Only one count was recorded for this clone. V is TRBV5-1 and J is TRBJ2-1, with D possibly being TRBD2 (6 bases). The CDR3 runs 13 residues. Germline V CDR1 and CDR2: SGHRS, YFSETQ. The V end lost 4 bases, the J end lost 4 bases, and 9 bases lay between the germline ends. In nucleotides, the CDR3 is TGCGCCAGCAGCGTTAGCGGATACAATGAGCAGTTCTTC. The encoded protein is CASSVSGYNEQFF.

The chain uses TRBV19 and TRBJ1-4; TRBD1 is a possible D gene (5 bases). Germline values: CDR1 LNHDA, CDR2 SQIVND (reference sequence). The CDR3 has 13 amino acids. V was cut by 1 base and J by 12 bases, with 12 bases left in between. The chain's CDR3 is CASSIVGGEELFF. DNA for the CDR3: TGTGCCAGTAGTATAGTGGGGGGTGAGGAACTGTTTTTT.

V and J are TRBV7-7 and TRBJ2-5; 8 bases align to TRBD1. This CDR3 is built from 15 residues. Germline V lookup: CDR1 SSHAT, CDR2 FNYEAQ (reference sequence). The V gene end was trimmed by 3 bases and the J gene end by 4 bases; junction bases not matched to a gene: 7. This CDR3 is CASSLSRGQVETQYF. CDR3 DNA sequence: TGTGCCAGCAGCTTGAGCAGGGGGCAAGTAGAGACCCAGTACTTC.

The chain combines TRBV5-1 with TRBJ2-7, with 8 nucleotides matching TRBD2. The CDR3 contains 15 residues. Trimming cost V 4 bases and J 4 bases; bases outside gene matches: 10. Looked up from germline, CDR1 is SGHRS and CDR2 is YFSETQ. This CDR3 reads CASSPAGSGGYEQYF. In DNA form, the CDR3 reads TGCGCCAGCAGCCCGGCCGGAAGCGGGGGTTACGAGCAGTACTTC.

This clone turned up a few times. V usage is TRBV9 and J usage is TRBJ2-1; D is possibly TRBD2 (5 bases). This CDR3 spans 14 amino acids. CDR1 is SGDLS, CDR2 YYNGEE, per germline. Deletions cut 0 bases from V and 9 bases from J, with 13 bases between. The CDR3 is CASSVEGPGSEQFF. CDR3 nucleotides: TGTGCCAGCAGCGTAGAAGGGCCTGGGAGTGAGCAGTTCTTC.

The chain uses TRBV4-2 and TRBJ1-2; D is perhaps TRBD1 (5 bases). V was shortened by 1 base and J by 5 bases, with 8 bases between the two germline ends. The CDR3 has 13 amino acids. Looked up from germline, CDR1 is LGHNA and CDR2 is YNFKEQ. In DNA form, the CDR3 reads TGTGCCAGCAGCCAAGGGGGGGTTTATGGCTACACCTTC. It encodes CASSQGGVYGYTF.

J is TRBJ2-5 and V is TRBV28; 7 bases agree with TRBD1. Trimming cost V 5 bases and J 4 bases; bases outside gene matches: 7. The length of the CDR3 is 14 residues. In germline, CDR1 is MDHEN, CDR2 SYDVKM. The CDR3 reads CASSKDRQGETQYF. The CDR3 nucleotides read TGTGCCAGCAGTAAGGACAGGCAGGGAGAGACCCAGTACTTC.

Only a few counts were recorded for this clone. The chain is built from TRBV6-1 and TRBJ2-6; D is uncertain. This CDR3 region has 16 residues. The germline CDR1 and CDR2 sequences are MNHNS and SASEGT. V was shortened by 4 bases and J by 1 base, with 11 bases between the two germline ends. The CDR3 here is CASSGAERSGANVLTF. The CDR3, as DNA: TGTGCCAGCAGTGGGGCCGAACGGTCTGGGGCCAACGTCCTGACTTTC.

V gene TRBV4-2 combines with J gene TRBJ2-7, with 12 bases that match TRBD2. This CDR3 comprises 15 residues. V was pared by 4 bases and J by 6 bases, with 7 bases of the junction left unmatched. Germline CDR1 LGHNA, CDR2 YNFKEQ. Here the CDR3 reads CASSPRLAGVGEQYF. For the CDR3, the DNA is TGTGCCAGCAGCCCGAGACTAGCGGGAGTCGGCGAGCAGTACTTC.

This chain joins TRBV29-1 and TRBJ2-7; 8 nucleotides align to TRBD2. The germline V gene has CDR1 SQVTM and CDR2 ANQGSEA. The V gene end was trimmed by 6 bases and the J gene end by 1 base; junction bases not matched to a gene: 14. The CDR3 has 16 residues. CDR3 in amino acids: CSVRLASTIGSYEQYF. The CDR3 DNA sequence: TGCAGCGTACGACTAGCGTCCACAATCGGATCCTACGAGCAGTACTTC.

The V call is TRBV6-6, the J call TRBJ1-1; D uncertain. The CDR3 runs 13 residues. V was shortened by 2 bases and J by 2 bases, with 6 bases between the two germline ends. Germline V gives CDR1 MNHNY, CDR2 SVGAGI (reference sequence). The CDR3 sequence: CASSYPTNTEAFF. Written as DNA, the CDR3 is TGTGCCAGCAGTTACCCGACAAACACTGAAGCTTTCTTT.

The rearrangement uses TRBV29-1 and TRBJ2-7; D uncertain. Germline V CDR1 and CDR2: SQVTM, ANQGSEA. The CDR3 runs to 11 residues. Between the trimmed V and J ends, which lost 1 base and 2 bases, there was a span of 3 bases. The CDR3 sequence is CSVEAAYEQYF. The CDR3 DNA sequence: TGCAGCGTTGAAGCTGCCTACGAGCAGTACTTC.

This chain connects TRBV5-1 to TRBJ2-7; maybe TRBD2 (5 bases). The CDR3 has 15 amino acids. CDR1 SGHRS and CDR2 YFSETQ come from the germline V gene. The germline V and J ends were trimmed by 4 bases and 2 bases, with 16 bases remaining between them. CDR3 sequence reads: CASSKFLTGTYEQYF. The CDR3 DNA is TGCGCCAGCAGCAAATTTTTGACGGGAACCTACGAGCAGTACTTC. The full variable domain, completed using reference TRBV5-1 and TRBJ2-7, is KAGVTQTPRYLIKTRGQQVTLSCSPISGHRSVSWYQQTPGQGLQFLFEYFSETQRNKGNFPGRFSGRQFSNSRSEMNVSTLELGDSALYLCASSKFLTGTYEQYFGPGTRLTVT.

J is TRBJ1-4 and V is TRBV28; D perhaps matches TRBD1 (6 bases). CDR1 is MDHEN, CDR2 SYDVKM, per germline. Trimming shortened V by 2 bases and J by 10 bases, and 14 bases separated the two germline ends. The CDR3 covers 14 residues. CDR3: CASSLRGGRGKLFF. In DNA, the CDR3 is TGTGCCAGCAGTTTAAGGGGGGGCCGCGGAAAACTGTTTTTT.

The chain links TRBV29-1 to TRBJ2-3; TRBD1 might be the D (6 bases). Germline V CDR1 and CDR2: SQVTM, ANQGSEA. The CDR3 consists of 13 residues. Between the trimmed V and J ends, which lost 1 base and 4 bases, there was a span of 9 bases. Here the CDR3 reads CSVEARGADTQYF. Here the CDR3 DNA reads TGCAGCGTTGAAGCCAGGGGTGCAGATACGCAGTATTTT.

V is TRBV28 and J is TRBJ2-1; 9 bases are shared with TRBD2. Trimming removed 6 bases from V and 0 bases from J; junction bases left unmatched: 3. Looked up from germline, CDR1 is MDHEN and CDR2 is SYDVKM. The CDR3 runs 15 residues. The CDR3 reads CASRSTSGSYNEQFF. The CDR3 bases are TGTGCCAGCAGGTCGACTAGCGGCTCCTACAATGAGCAGTTCTTC.

The chain has TRBV19 and TRBJ2-3; TRBD2 aligns across 9 bases. This CDR3 spans 16 amino acids. The ends lost 3 bases at V and 2 bases at J; junction bases unmatched: 6. Germline assignment: CDR1 LNHDA and CDR2 SQIVND (reference sequence). This chain's CDR3 is CASSIRSGGFTDTQYF. CDR3 sequence (DNA): TGTGCCAGTAGTATTCGTAGCGGGGGATTCACAGATACGCAGTATTTT.

About this clone itself: Because the CDR3 is missing its conserved closing phenylalanine or tryptophan, this is likely a read error. This rearrangement joins TRBV7-9 to TRBJ1-1; 12 bases map to TRBD1. With 2 bases clipped from V and 6 bases from J, the junction kept 13 bases outside the gene matches. CDR1 and CDR2 from the germline V gene are SEHNR and FQNEAQ (reference sequence). The CDR3 has 18 residues. CDR3 DNA sequence: TGTGCCAGCAGCTTATTTCCGGGACAGGGGGCCCGAAAGTCTGAAGCTTTCCTT. This sequence encodes CASSLFPGQGARKSEAFL.

The chain links TRBV7-6 to TRBJ1-3; no definite D call. Germline values: CDR1 SGHVS, CDR2 FNYEAQ. The CDR3 covers 15 residues. The germline V and J ends were trimmed by 5 bases and 4 bases, with 15 bases remaining between them. As DNA, the CDR3 is TGTGCCAGCAGCCCCGTGGTCCGCGAGGGAAACACCATATATTTT. This translates into CASSPVVREGNTIYF.

On this clone: Other DNA sequences in the sample encode the same CDR3. CDR3 in amino acids: CASSIGRDRSPLHF. Written as DNA, the CDR3 is TGTGCCAGTAGTATTGGCAGGGACAGGTCACCCCTCCACTTT. The chain combines TRBV19 with TRBJ1-6; 8 bases align to TRBD1. Germline CDR1 LNHDA, CDR2 SQIVND (reference sequence). The CDR3 runs to 14 residues. Losses at the gene ends were 3 bases for V and 10 bases for J; bases not matched to a gene: 5. Full variable domain (outside the CDR3, taken from reference TRBV19 and TRBJ1-6): DGGITQSPKYLFRKEGQNVTLSCEQNLNHDAMYWYRQDPGQGLRLIYYSQIVNDFQKGDIAEGYSVSREKKESFPLTVTSAQKNPTAFYLCASSIGRDRSPLHFGNGTRLTVT.

This clone was detected once. The chain uses TRBV28 and TRBJ2-1; 8 nucleotides line up with TRBD2. The ends lost 5 bases at V and 15 bases at J; junction bases unmatched: 9. The CDR3 extends over 12 amino acids. CDR1 is MDHEN, CDR2 SYDVKM, per germline. The CDR3 sequence: CASSLFGTRWFF. The CDR3 nucleotides are TGTGCCAGCAGTCTCTTCGGGACTAGGTGGTTCTTC.

This sequence joins TRBV7-2 and TRBJ1-1; D uncertain. This CDR3 is 15 amino acids long. Germline assignment: CDR1 SGHTA and CDR2 FQGNSA. V lost 5 bases to trimming and J lost 1 base, with 14 bases between them. The CDR3 loop reads CASSGTGSPNTEAFF. In nucleotides, the CDR3 is TGTGCCAGCAGCGGAACGGGGAGCCCGAACACTGAAGCTTTCTTT. Variable domain in full (rest from reference TRBV7-2 and TRBJ1-1): GAGVSQSPSNKVTEKGKDVELRCDPISGHTALYWYRQSLGQGLEFLIYFQGNSAPDKSGLPSDRFSAERTGGSVSTLTIQRTQQEDSAVYLCASSGTGSPNTEAFFGQGTRLTVV.

CDR3 nucleotides: TGCGCCAGCAGCTTGAGGGCGGGAGTTATCGGAGAGACCCAGTACTTC. Its translation is CASSLRAGVIGETQYF. The V call is TRBV5-1, the J call TRBJ2-5; TRBD2 matches 7 bases. Germline values: CDR1 SGHRS, CDR2 YFSETQ. The J segment lost 4 bases and the V segment lost 1 base, leaving 10 bases of the junction unmatched. The CDR3 contains 16 residues.

A note on this clone: Different DNA sequences within this sample yield the same CDR3. The V call is TRBV30, the J call TRBJ2-7; tentative D call: TRBD2 (6 bases). The V and J ends lost 0 bases and 2 bases respectively, with 8 bases between them. The CDR3 loop spans 13 amino acids. Germline CDR1 GTSNPN, CDR2 SVGIG (reference sequence). The CDR3 loop is CAWSVGGTYEQYF. The CDR3 nucleotides read TGTGCCTGGAGTGTAGGCGGGACCTACGAGCAGTACTTC.